A selection of T cell receptor beta chains follows, all from one sample in a study of blood T cell repertoires in COVID-19. Profiled with immunoSEQ multiplex PCR; TCRdb holds only in-frame clones, not every one. The data contain 150,000 to 200,000 clones, around 90% of them singletons. The material sequenced was peripheral blood. These receptors came from a man over 45 with acute or convalescent COVID-19. Both conserved end residues are part of each CDR3. A D gene is named only where the DNA matches it firmly. Size is stated for part of the rows, as once, few or many counts, or as a class when the clone is expanded.

v_gene	j_gene	abundance	d_gene	CDR3aa	CDR3nt
TRBV3-1/TRBV3-2	TRBJ1-6	-	TRBD1	CASSQRDRGFLSPLHF	TGTGCCAGCAGCCAAAGGGACAGGGGATTCCTGTCACCCCTCCACTTT
TRBV28	TRBJ1-5	few	-	CASSPWTGNQPQHF	TGTGCCAGCAGTCCTTGGACAGGCAATCAGCCCCAGCATTTT
TRBV7-8	TRBJ2-3	-	TRBD2	CASRQRGGRDTQYF	TGTGCCAGCAGGCAGCGGGGGGGCAGAGATACGCAGTATTTT
TRBV24-1	TRBJ1-5	-	-	CATSSVSSGPQHF	TGTGCCACCAGTTCGGTCAGCTCGGGGCCCCAGCATTTT
TRBV5-8	TRBJ2-1	-	-	CASSSFRGAYNEQFF	TGTGCCAGCAGCTCTTTTAGGGGCGCCTACAATGAGCAGTTCTTC
TRBV5-1	TRBJ1-5	-	-	CASSLGTPDQPQHF	TGCGCCAGCAGCCTCGGGACACCAGATCAGCCCCAGCATTTT
TRBV27	TRBJ2-7	-	-	CASSLADSYEQYF	TGTGCCAGCAGCCTGGCGGACTCCTACGAGCAGTACTTC
TRBV7-6	TRBJ2-3	once	-	CASSSDSSPRDTQYF	TGTGCCAGCAGCTCCGACAGTTCCCCCCGGGATACGCAGTATTTT
TRBV4-1	TRBJ2-7	-	TRBD2	CASSQATGTSGTYEQYF	TGCGCCAGCAGCCAAGCTACCGGGACTAGCGGGACTTACGAGCAGTACTTC
TRBV18	TRBJ2-6	-	-	CASSHPGSSGANVLTF	TGTGCCAGCTCTCACCCCGGGAGCTCTGGGGCCAACGTCCTGACTTTC
TRBV11-3	TRBJ2-2	-	-	CASRTGNTGELFF	TGTGCCAGCAGGACAGGGAACACCGGGGAGCTGTTTTTT
TRBV6-5	TRBJ2-7	-	TRBD2	CASSTSGSLSYEQYF	TGTGCCAGCAGCACTAGCGGGAGTTTGTCCTACGAGCAGTACTTC
TRBV19	TRBJ2-7	-	TRBD1	CASRPQGAGEQYF	TGTGCCAGTAGGCCACAGGGGGCTGGGGAGCAGTACTTC
TRBV19	TRBJ2-3	-	-	CASSMTEADTQYF	TGTGCCAGTAGTATGACAGAAGCAGATACGCAGTATTTT
TRBV3-1/TRBV3-2	TRBJ1-6	few	-	CASSQGGNDSPLHF	TGTGCCAGCAGCCAAGGAGGGAATGATTCACCCCTCCACTTT
TRBV6-5	TRBJ1-5	-	-	CASTGDTYQPQHF	TGTGCCAGCACCGGGGACACTTATCAGCCCCAGCATTTT
TRBV7-2	TRBJ2-1	-	-	CASSRQGGSNEQFF	TGTGCCAGCAGTCGGCAGGGAGGTAGCAATGAGCAGTTCTTC
TRBV7-9	TRBJ2-1	once	-	CASSLAGVANEQFF	TGTGCCAGCAGCTTAGCGGGAGTCGCGAATGAGCAGTTCTTC
TRBV7-2	TRBJ2-2	-	TRBD1	CASSPGQGAGELFF	TGTGCCAGCAGCCCCGGACAGGGGGCGGGGGAGCTGTTTTTT
TRBV27	TRBJ2-7	-	TRBD2	CASSIGLAATGEQYF	TGTGCCAGCAGTATAGGACTAGCGGCAACGGGGGAGCAGTACTTC
TRBV5-6	TRBJ1-2	-	-	CASSREWGYTF	TGTGCCAGCAGCCGCGAATGGGGCTACACCTTC
TRBV28	TRBJ1-6	-	-	CASSLVNPGAAESPLHF	TGTGCCAGCAGTTTGGTTAATCCTGGGGCGGCGGAGTCACCCCTCCACTTT
TRBV28	TRBJ1-3	-	TRBD1	CASSWGTGRRDTIYF	TGTGCCAGCAGTTGGGGGACAGGGCGGAGGGACACCATATATTTT
TRBV11-2	TRBJ2-1	many	-	CASSLEGTTLGAEQFF	TGTGCCAGCAGCTTAGAAGGGACCACCCTGGGGGCTGAGCAGTTCTTC
TRBV19	TRBJ1-1	-	-	CASSIVGGTNTEAFF	TGTGCCAGTAGTATAGTTGGAGGGACGAACACTGAAGCTTTCTTT
TRBV19	TRBJ2-3	-	-	CASIGLGITYF	TGTGCCAGTATCGGACTTGGCATTACGTATTTT
TRBV3-1/TRBV3-2	TRBJ1-3	-	-	CASSQVIGVGNTIYF	TGTGCCAGCAGCCAAGTGATAGGGGTAGGAAACACCATATATTTT
TRBV5-4	TRBJ2-3	-	TRBD2	CASSELAGATDTQYF	TGTGCCAGCAGCGAACTAGCGGGAGCCACAGATACGCAGTATTTT
TRBV30	TRBJ2-3	once	TRBD2	CAWSGLGTSGGLSTDTQYF	TGTGCCTGGAGCGGATTGGGGACTAGCGGGGGCCTTAGCACAGATACGCAGTATTTT
TRBV28	TRBJ2-3	once	-	CASSAPQTDTQYF	TGTGCCAGCAGCGCCCCCCAGACAGATACGCAGTATTTT
TRBV11-2	TRBJ2-7	-	-	CASSDRNSYEQYF	TGTGCCAGCAGCGACAGGAACTCCTACGAGCAGTACTTC
TRBV7-2	TRBJ1-1	-	-	CASSLQGGVRNTEAFF	TGTGCCAGCAGCTTACAGGGAGGCGTCAGGAACACTGAAGCTTTCTTT
TRBV5-4	TRBJ2-1	-	-	CASSLGPGPYNEQFF	TGTGCCAGCAGCTTGGGTCCAGGGCCCTACAATGAGCAGTTCTTC
TRBV6-6	TRBJ1-1	-	TRBD1	CASRPGQGNTEAFF	TGTGCCAGCAGACCGGGACAGGGGAATACTGAAGCTTTCTTT
TRBV4-1	TRBJ2-7	-	TRBD1	CASSWGTGNYEQYF	TGCGCCAGCAGCTGGGGGACAGGGAATTACGAGCAGTACTTC
TRBV4-3	TRBJ2-6	-	TRBD2	CASSSQLAGGSGANVLTF	TGCGCCAGCAGCTCTCAACTAGCGGGGGGGTCTGGGGCCAACGTCCTGACTTTC
TRBV11-1	TRBJ2-3	-	-	CASATGRTDTQYF	TGTGCCAGCGCGACAGGGAGGACAGATACGCAGTATTTT
TRBV7-3	TRBJ2-5	-	TRBD2	CASSTSRTSGGETQYF	TGTGCCAGCAGCACCTCGCGGACTAGCGGGGGGGAGACCCAGTACTTC
TRBV9	TRBJ2-7	once	TRBD2	CASSVEGLAADEQYF	TGTGCCAGCAGCGTAGAAGGACTAGCAGCGGACGAGCAGTACTTC
TRBV19	TRBJ1-1	-	TRBD1	CASSTRDRGRTEAFF	TGTGCCAGTAGTACCCGGGACAGGGGGAGGACTGAAGCTTTCTTT
TRBV27	TRBJ2-3	-	-	CASSSGLSTDTQYF	TGTGCCAGCAGTTCGGGTCTCAGCACAGATACGCAGTATTTT
TRBV21-1	TRBJ2-1	-	-	CASPTGREQFF	TGTGCCAGCCCTACGGGCAGGGAACAGTTCTTC
TRBV4-3	TRBJ2-3	-	-	CASSRKTVPGVVDTQYF	TGCGCCAGCAGCCGGAAGACAGTACCAGGGGTGGTAGATACGCAGTATTTT
TRBV3-1/TRBV3-2	TRBJ1-4	few	TRBD1	CASSRGTGVGKLFF	TGTGCCAGCAGCCGCGGGACAGGGGTTGGAAAACTGTTTTTT
TRBV10-3	TRBJ2-3	-	TRBD2	CAIRGRAGGPGTQYF	TGTGCCATCCGGGGGAGAGCGGGAGGGCCGGGGACGCAGTATTTT
TRBV5-4	TRBJ2-1	-	TRBD2	CASSLLTSGKNEQFF	TGTGCCAGCAGCTTGTTGACTAGCGGGAAGAATGAGCAGTTCTTC
TRBV12-3/TRBV12-4	TRBJ2-5	-	-	CASSITGLETQYF	TGTGCCAGCAGTATAACAGGGTTGGAGACCCAGTACTTC
TRBV9	TRBJ2-1	-	TRBD2	CASSARPSLKTSPSSYTAEQFF	TGTGCCAGCAGCGCCCGCCCAAGCCTAAAGACTAGCCCGTCCTCCTACACGGCTGAGCAGTTCTTC
TRBV18	TRBJ2-5	-	-	CASSPPGRGQETQYF	TGTGCCAGCTCACCACCCGGCAGGGGCCAAGAGACCCAGTACTTC
TRBV27	TRBJ2-7	once	TRBD1	CASSWGQGGEQYF	TGTGCCAGCAGTTGGGGACAGGGCGGCGAGCAGTACTTC
TRBV19	TRBJ2-1	-	-	CASSPYGGSSYNEQFF	TGTGCCAGTAGCCCTTATGGGGGGAGCTCCTACAATGAGCAGTTCTTC
TRBV21-1	TRBJ1-2	-	-	CASRAGAYGYTF	TGTGCCAGTAGAGCGGGAGCTTATGGCTACACCTTC
TRBV19	TRBJ2-4	-	-	CASKGQRPEPAKNIQYF	TGTGCCAGTAAGGGACAACGACCCGAACCAGCCAAAAACATTCAGTACTTC
TRBV6-5	TRBJ1-1	-	-	CASRAPGTEAFF	TGTGCCAGCAGGGCCCCGGGCACTGAAGCTTTCTTT
TRBV3-1/TRBV3-2	TRBJ2-2	-	TRBD2	CASSQGGGFETGELFF	TGTGCCAGCAGCCAAGGGGGAGGGTTCGAGACCGGGGAGCTGTTTTTT
TRBV11-2	TRBJ1-6	once	-	CASSLDQGLWSPLHF	TGTGCCAGCAGCTTAGATCAGGGACTTTGGTCACCCCTCCACTTT
TRBV30	TRBJ2-5	-	TRBD2	CAWSGRGGAMLETQYF	TGTGCCTGGAGTGGGCGCGGGGGGGCTATGTTAGAGACCCAGTACTTC
TRBV9	TRBJ2-2	-	-	CASSVRGGTSQGGELFF	TGTGCCAGCAGCGTAAGGGGTGGCACTAGCCAGGGCGGGGAGCTGTTTTTT
TRBV7-6	TRBJ2-1	few	-	CASSGRQARVSYNEQFF	TGTGCCAGCAGCGGACGACAGGCTAGGGTCTCCTACAATGAGCAGTTCTTC
TRBV27	TRBJ2-2	-	-	CASSLSLNTGELFF	TGTGCCAGCAGTTTATCTCTGAACACCGGGGAGCTGTTTTTT